These 15 T cell receptor beta chains were sequenced from one sample in a study of cytomegalovirus exposure and HLA in healthy donors. Primers for the PCR totalled 60 Vbeta and 13 Jbeta. Method: immunoSEQ multiplex PCR; TCRdb's copy keeps in-frame clones and lacks some. The sample gives about 140,000 clones, around four fifths of which show up once; about 2.2% is in the top ten. Material: PBMCs. The receptors were sampled from a man younger than 40 in good health and CMV-seronegative.

The chain employs TRBV2 and TRBJ1-1; no definite D call. V was trimmed by 3 bases and J by 4 bases, leaving 15 bases between them. The CDR3 is made up of 15 amino acids. Germline V CDR1 and CDR2: SNHLY, FYNNEI. CDR3 in amino acids: CASSEEGSMSTEAFF. The CDR3 nucleotides are TGTGCCAGCAGTGAGGAGGGAAGTATGAGCACTGAAGCTTTCTTT.

This clone was recorded once. V gene TRBV4-1 combines with J gene TRBJ2-5; 8 bases match TRBD2. After removal of 0 bases from V and 5 bases from J, the junction contained 11 bases not matched to a gene. This CDR3 has 17 amino acids. Germline V gives CDR1 MGHRA, CDR2 YSYEKL. In DNA, the CDR3 is TGCGCCAGCAGCCAAGATGGGGCGGGGGGCGCGGTGGAGACCCAGTACTTC. Translated: CASSQDGAGGAVETQYF.

The V call is TRBV7-3, the J call TRBJ2-7, with 7 bases lining up with TRBD2. Germline-derived CDR1 and CDR2 are SGHTA and FQGTGA. The ends lost 5 bases at V and 5 bases at J; junction bases unmatched: 15. The CDR3 covers 16 residues. The CDR3 is CASSPGGWPRGNEQYF. The CDR3, as DNA: TGTGCCAGCAGCCCGGGGGGATGGCCGAGAGGGAACGAGCAGTACTTC.

The gene calls are TRBV9 and TRBJ2-4; 10 bases are a match to TRBD1. The V gene's germline CDR1 is SGDLS and CDR2 YYNGEE. This CDR3 contains 15 residues. V lost 2 bases, J lost 4 bases, and 3 bases stayed unmatched. The CDR3 is CASSVKGQGKNIQYF. In DNA form, the CDR3 reads TGTGCCAGCAGCGTTAAGGGACAGGGGAAAAACATTCAGTACTTC. Complete variable domain (other parts from reference TRBV9 and TRBJ2-4): DSGVTQTPKHLITATGQRVTLRCSPRSGDLSVYWYQQSLDQGLQFLIQYYNGEERAKGNILERFSAQQFPDLHSELNLSSLELGDSALYFCASSVKGQGKNIQYFGAGTRLSVL.

This clone was found once. The chain has TRBV19 and TRBJ2-1, with 9 nucleotides matching TRBD2. J lost 4 bases, V lost 3 bases, and 7 bases had no gene match. The V gene's germline CDR1 is LNHDA and CDR2 SQIVND (reference sequence). The length of the CDR3 is 16 residues. The CDR3 sequence: CASSMGAGGKYNEQFF. CDR3 nucleotide sequence: TGTGCCAGTAGTATGGGTGCGGGAGGGAAATACAATGAGCAGTTCTTC. The full variable domain, rest sourced from reference TRBV19 and TRBJ2-1, is DGGITQSPKYLFRKEGQNVTLSCEQNLNHDAMYWYRQDPGQGLRLIYYSQIVNDFQKGDIAEGYSVSREKKESFPLTVTSAQKNPTAFYLCASSMGAGGKYNEQFFGPGTRLTVL.

The chain has TRBV5-1 and TRBJ2-2; 13 bases match TRBD2. The germline CDR1 and CDR2 sequences are SGHRS and YFSETQ. The CDR3 is made up of 16 amino acids. J lost 10 bases, V lost 4 bases, and 10 bases had no gene match. CDR3 bases: TGCGCCAGCAGCCCAGGGACTAGCGGGGTTGGCGAGGAGCTGTTTTTT. Translation gives CASSPGTSGVGEELFF. Full variable domain (rest looked up from reference TRBV5-1 and TRBJ2-2): KAGVTQTPRYLIKTRGQQVTLSCSPISGHRSVSWYQQTPGQGLQFLFEYFSETQRNKGNFPGRFSGRQFSNSRSEMNVSTLELGDSALYLCASSPGTSGVGEELFFGEGSRLTVL.

The chain uses TRBV6-4 and TRBJ2-2; no clear D. The germline V gene encodes CDR1 MRHNA and CDR2 SNTAGT. The length of the CDR3 is 14 residues. Trimming shortened V by 3 bases and J by 6 bases, and 11 bases separated the two germline ends. CDR3: CASSEFLGAGELFF. The DNA of the CDR3 is TGTGCCAGCAGTGAATTCCTGGGCGCCGGGGAGCTGTTTTTT.

The chain links TRBV6-5 to TRBJ2-7; 9 nucleotides agree with TRBD1. The CDR3 extends over 15 amino acids. V shed 4 bases, J shed 4 bases, and the junction held 8 bases outside the gene matches. Germline-derived CDR1 and CDR2 are MNHEY and SVGAGI. The CDR3 nucleotides read TGTGCCAGCAGTTCCCCGGGACAGGGTATTTACGAGCAGTACTTC. The encoded protein is CASSSPGQGIYEQYF.

The CDR3 sequence is CASSLGLAGGLSSHEQYF. In DNA, the CDR3 is TGTGCCAGCAGCTTGGGACTAGCGGGAGGCCTCTCTTCCCACGAGCAGTACTTC. This chain links TRBV7-9 with TRBJ2-7, with 15 bases matching TRBD2. This CDR3 region has 18 residues. V lost 3 bases, J lost 5 bases, and 11 bases stayed unmatched. Germline V lookup: CDR1 SEHNR, CDR2 FQNEAQ (reference sequence).

The chain combines TRBV28 with TRBJ2-5; D gene uncertain. V was trimmed by 4 bases and J by 7 bases, leaving 7 bases between them. The V gene's germline CDR1 is MDHEN and CDR2 SYDVKM. This CDR3 is built from 11 residues. CDR3 nucleotides: TGTGCCAGCAGTTCTACCGCGACCCAGTACTTC. Translation: CASSSTATQYF.

This clone was seen only a few times. The chain uses TRBV4-1 and TRBJ1-5; D may be TRBD1 (6 bases). This CDR3 comprises 15 residues. Trimming left V 0 bases short and J 4 bases short, with 10 bases between. Germline-derived CDR1 and CDR2 are MGHRA and YSYEKL. The chain's CDR3 is CASSQDRGQNQPQHF. The CDR3 coding sequence is TGCGCCAGCAGCCAAGATCGAGGACAGAATCAGCCCCAGCATTTT.

The chain employs TRBV5-1 and TRBJ2-2, with 14 positions matching TRBD2. The CDR3 runs 15 residues. With 7 bases clipped from V and 6 bases from J, the junction kept 5 bases outside the gene matches. Per the germline V gene, CDR1 is SGHRS and CDR2 is YFSETQ. CDR3 nucleotides: TGCGCCAGCGGACTAGCGGGAGGCTTAGCCGGGGAGCTGTTTTTT. Amino acid sequence: CASGLAGGLAGELFF.

The rearrangement links TRBV25-1 to TRBJ1-2; 11 positions match TRBD1. The CDR3 covers 16 residues. V lost 3 bases to trimming and J lost 8 bases; unmatched junction nucleotides: 11. Germline V gives CDR1 MGHDK, CDR2 SYGVNS. CDR3 in DNA: TGTGCCAGCAGTGATGTAGATAGGGACAGGGGGTTCGGCTACACCTTC. Translation gives CASSDVDRDRGFGYTF.

In this sample, this clone turned up once. The chain recombines TRBV19 with TRBJ2-7; 10 nucleotides agree with TRBD2. The CDR3 loop spans 14 amino acids. The J segment lost 6 bases and the V segment lost 4 bases, leaving 6 bases of the junction unmatched. Germline-derived CDR1 and CDR2 are LNHDA and SQIVND (reference sequence). The chain's CDR3 is CASSTLAGAAEQYF. CDR3 bases: TGTGCCAGTAGTACCCTAGCGGGAGCTGCCGAGCAGTACTTC. Complete variable domain (other parts from reference TRBV19 and TRBJ2-7): DGGITQSPKYLFRKEGQNVTLSCEQNLNHDAMYWYRQDPGQGLRLIYYSQIVNDFQKGDIAEGYSVSREKKESFPLTVTSAQKNPTAFYLCASSTLAGAAEQYFGPGTRLTVT.

V is TRBV9 and J is TRBJ1-2; 9 bases fit TRBD1. Germline V gene lookup returns CDR1 SGDLS and CDR2 YYNGEE. Trimming cost V 4 bases and J 5 bases; bases outside gene matches: 12. The CDR3 totals 16 residues. The CDR3 coding sequence is TGTGCCAGCAGCCCAAGCACAGGGGGCATGGGGTATGGCTACACCTTC. The encoded protein is CASSPSTGGMGYGYTF. Using reference TRBV9 and TRBJ1-2 for the parts outside the CDR3, the full variable domain is DSGVTQTPKHLITATGQRVTLRCSPRSGDLSVYWYQQSLDQGLQFLIQYYNGEERAKGNILERFSAQQFPDLHSELNLSSLELGDSALYFCASSPSTGGMGYGYTFGSGTRLTVV.